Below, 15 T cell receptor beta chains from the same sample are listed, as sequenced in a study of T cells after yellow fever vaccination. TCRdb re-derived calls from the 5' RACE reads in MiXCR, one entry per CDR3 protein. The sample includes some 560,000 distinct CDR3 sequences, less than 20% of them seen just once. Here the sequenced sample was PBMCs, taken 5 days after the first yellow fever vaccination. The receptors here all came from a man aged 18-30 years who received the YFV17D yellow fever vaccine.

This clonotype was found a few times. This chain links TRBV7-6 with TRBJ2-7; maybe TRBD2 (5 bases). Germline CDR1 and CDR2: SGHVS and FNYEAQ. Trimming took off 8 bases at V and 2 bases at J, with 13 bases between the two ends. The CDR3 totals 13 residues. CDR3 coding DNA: TGTGCCAGCCGGGGTTATCGTACCTACGAGCAGTACGTC. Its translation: CASRGYRTYEQYV.

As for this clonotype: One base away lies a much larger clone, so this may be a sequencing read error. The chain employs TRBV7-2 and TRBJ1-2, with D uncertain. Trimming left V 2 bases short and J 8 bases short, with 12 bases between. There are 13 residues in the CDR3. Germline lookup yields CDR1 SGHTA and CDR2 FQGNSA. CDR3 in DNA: TGTGCCAGCAGCTTATTTGAGGGCGCAGGCTACACCTTC. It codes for CASSLFEGAGYTF. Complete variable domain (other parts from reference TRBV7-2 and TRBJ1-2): GAGVSQSPSNKVTEKGKDVELRCDPISGHTALYWYRQSLGQGLEFLIYFQGNSAPDKSGLPSDRFSAERTGGSVSTLTIQRTQQEDSAVYLCASSLFEGAGYTFGSGTRLTVV.

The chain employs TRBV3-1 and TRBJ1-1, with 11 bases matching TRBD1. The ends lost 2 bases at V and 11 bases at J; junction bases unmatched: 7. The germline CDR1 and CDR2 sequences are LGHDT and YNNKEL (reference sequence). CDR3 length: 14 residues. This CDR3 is CASSQWTGGGGAFF. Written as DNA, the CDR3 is TGTGCCAGCAGCCAATGGACAGGGGGCGGAGGGGCTTTCTTT.

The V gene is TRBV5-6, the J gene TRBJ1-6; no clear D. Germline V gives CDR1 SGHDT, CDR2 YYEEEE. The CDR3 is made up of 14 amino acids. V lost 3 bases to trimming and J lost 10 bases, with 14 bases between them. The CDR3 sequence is CASSWAPENSPLHF. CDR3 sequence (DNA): TGTGCCAGCAGCTGGGCCCCCGAAAACTCACCCCTCCACTTT.

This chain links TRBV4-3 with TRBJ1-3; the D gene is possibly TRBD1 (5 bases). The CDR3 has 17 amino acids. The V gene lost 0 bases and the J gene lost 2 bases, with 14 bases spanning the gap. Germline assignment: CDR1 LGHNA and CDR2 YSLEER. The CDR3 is CASSQDNAGFTGNTIYF. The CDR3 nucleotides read TGCGCCAGCAGCCAAGATAATGCAGGGTTTACTGGAAACACCATATATTTT.

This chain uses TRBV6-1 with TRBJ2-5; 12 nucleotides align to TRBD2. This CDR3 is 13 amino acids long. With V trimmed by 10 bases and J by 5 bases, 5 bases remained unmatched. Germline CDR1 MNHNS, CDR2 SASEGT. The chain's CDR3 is CATRTSGEETQYF. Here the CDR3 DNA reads TGTGCCACAAGGACTAGCGGGGAGGAGACCCAGTACTTC.

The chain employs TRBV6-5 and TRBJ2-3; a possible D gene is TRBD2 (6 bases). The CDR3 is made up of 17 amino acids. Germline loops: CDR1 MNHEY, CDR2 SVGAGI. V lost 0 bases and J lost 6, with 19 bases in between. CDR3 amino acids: CASSYSVSAGGGDTQYF. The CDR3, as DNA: TGTGCCAGCAGTTACTCTGTTTCAGCGGGTGGGGGGGATACGCAGTATTTT.

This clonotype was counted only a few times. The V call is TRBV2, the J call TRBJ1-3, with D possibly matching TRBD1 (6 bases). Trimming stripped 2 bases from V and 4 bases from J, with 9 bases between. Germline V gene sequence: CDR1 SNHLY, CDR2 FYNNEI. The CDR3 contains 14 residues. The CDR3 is CASSERGSGNTIYF. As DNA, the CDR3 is TGTGCCAGCAGTGAAAGGGGGTCGGGAAACACCATATATTTT.

The DNA of the CDR3 is TGTGCCACCAGCAGATATTACAGAGCGTACGAGCAGTACGTC. Amino acid sequence: CATSRYYRAYEQYV. This chain connects TRBV15 to TRBJ2-7; D call uncertain. Germline values: CDR1 LNHNV, CDR2 YYDKDF (reference sequence). Trimming shortened V by 2 bases and J by 4 bases, and 12 bases separated the two germline ends. The CDR3 contains 14 residues.

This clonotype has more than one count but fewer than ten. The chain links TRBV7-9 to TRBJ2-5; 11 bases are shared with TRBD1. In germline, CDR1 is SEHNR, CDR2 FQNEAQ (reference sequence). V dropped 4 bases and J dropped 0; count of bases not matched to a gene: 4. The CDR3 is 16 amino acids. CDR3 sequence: CASSSRTGGHQETQYF. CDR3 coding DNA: TGTGCCAGCAGCTCCAGGACAGGGGGCCACCAAGAGACCCAGTACTTC.

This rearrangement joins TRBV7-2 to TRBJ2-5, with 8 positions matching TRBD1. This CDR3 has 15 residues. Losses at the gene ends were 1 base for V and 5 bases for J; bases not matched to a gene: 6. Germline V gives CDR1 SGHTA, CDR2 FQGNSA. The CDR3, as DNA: TGTGCCAGCAGCTTAGTCCAGGGGGCTCAGGAGACCCAGTACTTC. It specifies CASSLVQGAQETQYF.

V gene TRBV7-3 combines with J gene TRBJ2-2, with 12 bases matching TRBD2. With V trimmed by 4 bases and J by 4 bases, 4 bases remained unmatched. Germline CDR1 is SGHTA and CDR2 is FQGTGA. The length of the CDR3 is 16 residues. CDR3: CASSWTSGVATGELFF. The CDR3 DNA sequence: TGTGCCAGCAGCTGGACTAGCGGGGTGGCCACCGGGGAGCTGTTTTTT.

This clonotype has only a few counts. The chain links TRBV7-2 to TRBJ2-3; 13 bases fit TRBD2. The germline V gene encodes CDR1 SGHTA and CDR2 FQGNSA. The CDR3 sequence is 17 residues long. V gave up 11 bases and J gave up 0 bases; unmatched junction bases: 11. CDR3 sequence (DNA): TGTGCCTCTCGGCGGACTAGCGGGGGTACTAGCACAGATACGCAGTATTTT. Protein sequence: CASRRTSGGTSTDTQYF.

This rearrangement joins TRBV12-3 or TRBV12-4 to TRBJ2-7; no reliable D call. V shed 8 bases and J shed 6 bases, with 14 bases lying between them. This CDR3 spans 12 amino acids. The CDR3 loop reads CASSTLRPEQYF. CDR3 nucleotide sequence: TGTGCCAGCTCCACTTTGAGACCCGAGCAGTACTTC.

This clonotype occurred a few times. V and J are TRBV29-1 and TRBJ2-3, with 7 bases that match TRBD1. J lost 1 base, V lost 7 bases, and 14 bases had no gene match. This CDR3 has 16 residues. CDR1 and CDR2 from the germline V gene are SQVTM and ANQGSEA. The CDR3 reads CSAELLGQPRTDTQYF. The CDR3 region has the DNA TGCAGCGCCGAACTCCTGGGACAGCCACGCACAGATACGCAGTATTTT.